A single sample gave rise to the 7 T cell receptor beta chains below, sequenced in a study of blood T cell repertoires in COVID-19. Method: immunoSEQ multiplex PCR; TCRdb's copy keeps in-frame clones and lacks some. The data show approximately 130,000 clones, roughly four fifths seen once. Specimen: peripheral blood. The receptor set was obtained from a human donor in a cohort sampled during active COVID-19.

This clone was detected only once. This chain joins TRBV5-1 and TRBJ2-5, with D possibly matching TRBD2 (6 bases). The CDR3 sequence is 16 residues long. The germline V and J ends were trimmed by 4 bases and 0 bases, with 16 bases remaining between them. Germline values: CDR1 SGHRS, CDR2 YFSETQ. The CDR3 here is CASSLLRGLHQETQYF. The CDR3 region has the DNA TGCGCCAGCAGCCTCCTCCGGGGACTCCACCAAGAGACCCAGTACTTC.

This clone was seen more than once but under ten times. The chain is built from TRBV10-1 and TRBJ1-1; 7 bases line up with TRBD1. This CDR3 region has 14 residues. Germline-derived CDR1 and CDR2 are WNHNN and SYGVQD (reference sequence). The trim removed 6 bases at V and 3 bases at J, leaving 7 bases unmatched. The CDR3 coding sequence is TGCGCCAGCAGACTCGACAGGGTTGACACTGAAGCTTTCTTT. Its protein product is CASRLDRVDTEAFF.

This rearrangement joins TRBV14 to TRBJ1-2; weak D call: TRBD1 (6 bases). With 5 bases removed from V and 3 bases from J, the gap between germline ends came to 10 bases. The germline CDR1 and CDR2 sequences are SGHDN and FVKESK. CDR3 length: 13 residues. The CDR3 coding sequence is TGTGCCAGCAGCGGCTGGACAGACTATGGCTACACCTTC. Its protein is CASSGWTDYGYTF.

This clone turned up a few times. The chain couples TRBV6-1 to TRBJ1-5; a weak D match, TRBD1 (5 bases). With 0 bases removed from V and 9 bases from J, the gap between germline ends came to 18 bases. CDR1 and CDR2 from the germline V gene are MNHNS and SASEGT. The CDR3 spans 16 residues. In DNA, the CDR3 is TGTGCCAGCAGTGAAGCGCTAGGGGCCGGGGGTAGGCCCCAGCATTTT. Its translation: CASSEALGAGGRPQHF.

The V and J genes are TRBV7-2 and TRBJ2-5; 11 bases are shared with TRBD2. This CDR3 contains 16 residues. The ends lost 5 bases at V and 5 bases at J; junction bases unmatched: 10. Looked up from germline, CDR1 is SGHTA and CDR2 is FQGNSA. The CDR3 loop reads CASSLPLAGGLETQYF. CDR3 DNA sequence: TGTGCCAGCAGCCTCCCTCTAGCGGGGGGCCTGGAGACCCAGTACTTC.

The chain has TRBV7-2 and TRBJ2-4; a weak D match, TRBD1 (6 bases). Trimming removed 4 bases at V and 8 bases at J, with 15 bases between. CDR1 is SGHTA, CDR2 FQGNSA, per germline. The CDR3 contains 14 residues. For the CDR3, the DNA is TGTGCCAGCAGCTCAGGGGCAGGGTCGGACATTCAGTACTTC. Amino acids: CASSSGAGSDIQYF.

The chain uses TRBV4-2 and TRBJ2-3; TRBD1 might be the D (6 bases). CDR3 length: 15 amino acids. V shed 0 bases and J shed 5 bases, with 12 bases lying between them. The germline CDR1 and CDR2 sequences are LGHNA and YNFKEQ. DNA of the CDR3: TGTGCCAGCAGCCAAGATCGCCAGGGGCGAGATACGCAGTATTTT. This gives the protein CASSQDRQGRDTQYF.